This T cell receptor (beta chain) originates from a study of low-dose radiotherapy and immunotherapy resistance in tumors (dated by TCRdb to the early 2020s). Regarding the complete study: Patients in Cohort 1 were given 0.5 Gy per fraction every 2 weeks, and the prescribed total PTV dose was 6.5 Gy. Cohort 2 received 1 Gy per fraction every two weeks, with a total of 13 Gy over 26 weeks. Nivolumab and ipilimumab were both given intravenously, with nivolumab at a 240 mg flat dose every two weeks and ipilimumab at 1 mg/kg every six weeks. Intravenous cyclophosphamide at 200 mg/m2 was administered every two weeks, one day ahead of each radiation and immunotherapy administration. Aspirin 300 mg was taken orally once daily by patients for four cycles, starting on cycle 1 day 1. Trial participants were not randomized into treatment groups. Eight patients were included in the translational analysis, namely three from the first dose cohort plus the first five from the second dose cohort.

The time point tag for this specimen amounts to: before trial treatment. The donors took part in RACIN, a single-arm, phase I, dose-escalation trial that combined nivolumab, ipilimumab, aspirin, low-dose cyclophosphamide and low-dose radiotherapy. Patients with advanced, TIL-negative solid tumors were considered eligible. There are many counts of this clonotype. Its antigen is not yet known. Base qualities are not at hand, and no much larger clone is one base apart. The sequencing machine was an Illumina HiSeq 2500. To make first-strand cDNA, Superscript III was used along with a set of TRAV- and TRBV-specific primers so that both the TCRalpha and TCRbeta chains were covered. TCRs were amplified with Phusion for around 18 PCR cycles using a constant-region primer together with the adapter attached to the V primers. The isolated mRNA was amplified using the MessageAmp II aRNA Amplification Kit, with in vitro transcription performed for roughly 16 hours at 37 degrees C. The Dynabeads mRNA DIRECT Purification Kit was used to isolate mRNA for TCR sequencing. Indexed Illumina adapters were added in a second approximately 26-cycle Phusion PCR, and the resulting products were purified with AMPure XP beads. The paper's processing steps were these. Using custom Perl scripts, TCR sequences encoding the same protein were pooled, out-of-frame sequences were removed, and the abundance of each clonotype was computed. TCR sequences supported by only a single read were excluded from analysis. Repertoire metrics included Shannon entropy, Gini index, clonality, richness, and frequency of TCRs shared between repertoires. TCRdb redid the processing of the public reads, applying fastp at Q25 and MiXCR, and retained in-frame beta chains. Each record represents a unique CDR3 protein, reported with the most common genes and DNA among its rows. TCRdb assigned the V and J calls; the authors' analysis was not used. In all, the sample holds about 60,000 distinct CDR3 sequences, and approximately 25% of those were seen once. The ten most abundant clones make up around 5% of the sample.

As encoded in the germline V gene, CDR1 is ENHRY while CDR2 is SYGVKD. Clipping removes 3 bases from V and 6 bases from J, with 8 as the unmatched junction base count. The CDR3 contains 16 residues, cysteine and phenylalanine counted. Of all the DNA, just the CDR3 is kept, 48 bases in frame from base 1. This specimen consisted of PBMCs, obtained before treatment. The V and J genes are TRBV10-3 and TRBJ2-3, with 11 bases in between that match TRBD2. This receptor was obtained from a male donor with prostate cancer. The sequenced DNA: TGTGCCATCAGTGACCCCCGGACTAGCGGGCTGGATACGCAGTATTTT. It is translated as CAISDPRTSGLDTQYF.